These T cell receptor beta chains were read from a single sample in a study of blood T cell repertoires in COVID-19. Clones were sequenced by immunoSEQ multiplex PCR, and TCRdb holds only the in-frame ones, with some missing. The sample consists of 200,000 to 250,000 clones, over 65% of them appearing once. Sequences were obtained from PBMCs or T cells enriched from blood (not recorded which). Receptor source: a woman aged 55-70 years who had recovered from COVID-19. Each CDR3 is given with its conserved first and last residue. The order of the fields is J gene, clone size, D gene, V gene, CDR3 DNA, CDR3 protein. The D gene is left open where the match is weak. Size tells how often a clone was seen (once, few, many) or the class of an expanded clone, and some rows leave it out.

j_call: TRBJ2-7
clone_size: .
d_call: TRBD1
v_call: TRBV7-9
cdr3_nt: TGTGCCAGCAGCCTAAGACAGGGTCCCTACGAGCAGTACTTC
cdr3_aa: CASSLRQGPYEQYF

j_call: TRBJ1-6
clone_size: .
d_call: .
v_call: TRBV2
cdr3_nt: TGTGCCAGCAGCACAGGTAATTCACCCCTCCACTTT
cdr3_aa: CASSTGNSPLHF

j_call: TRBJ2-2
clone_size: once
d_call: TRBD1
v_call: TRBV5-1
cdr3_nt: TGCGCCAGCAGACAGGGACAGATCACCGGGGAGCTGTTTTTT
cdr3_aa: CASRQGQITGELFF

j_call: TRBJ2-1
clone_size: .
d_call: TRBD2
v_call: TRBV7-2
cdr3_nt: TGTGCCAGCAGCTGGACTAGCGGAAACTACAATGAGCAGTTCTTC
cdr3_aa: CASSWTSGNYNEQFF

j_call: TRBJ1-2
clone_size: .
d_call: .
v_call: TRBV10-3
cdr3_nt: TGTGCCATCAGTGAGTCGACAATACAGGGAGTCTTC
cdr3_aa: CAISESTIQGVF

j_call: TRBJ2-5
clone_size: .
d_call: .
v_call: TRBV3-1/TRBV3-2
cdr3_nt: TGTGCCAGCAGCCAAGCAGGGGAGTCAGAGACCCAGTACTTC
cdr3_aa: CASSQAGESETQYF

j_call: TRBJ2-3
clone_size: .
d_call: TRBD2
v_call: TRBV5-4
cdr3_nt: TGTGCCAGCAGCTTGGGGCGGGGGGGAGATACGCAGTATTTT
cdr3_aa: CASSLGRGGDTQYF

j_call: TRBJ2-1
clone_size: few
d_call: .
v_call: TRBV2
cdr3_nt: TGTGCCAGCAGTGAAGACCCCCTCGCATCGGATGAGCAGTTCTTC
cdr3_aa: CASSEDPLASDEQFF

j_call: TRBJ2-7
clone_size: .
d_call: TRBD2
v_call: TRBV3-1/TRBV3-2
cdr3_nt: TGTGCCAGCAGCCAAGATCTAGCGGGGGCCTACGAGCAGTACTTC
cdr3_aa: CASSQDLAGAYEQYF

j_call: TRBJ1-5
clone_size: .
d_call: .
v_call: TRBV19
cdr3_nt: TGTGCCAGTAGTATGGAGGGGTCCGGGGGGGACAATCAGCCCCAGCATTTT
cdr3_aa: CASSMEGSGGDNQPQHF

j_call: TRBJ2-1
clone_size: .
d_call: .
v_call: TRBV6-5
cdr3_nt: TGTGCCAGCAGTTACGTGTCCTTCAGTAACAATGAGCAGTTCTTC
cdr3_aa: CASSYVSFSNNEQFF

j_call: TRBJ2-7
clone_size: .
d_call: .
v_call: TRBV5-4
cdr3_nt: TGTGCCAGCAGCTTGGCCACGAGCGGGACATCCTACGAGCAGTACTTC
cdr3_aa: CASSLATSGTSYEQYF

j_call: TRBJ1-2
clone_size: .
d_call: .
v_call: TRBV27
cdr3_nt: TGTGCCAGCAGTTTCAGGCAGGGAGGTGGCTACACCTTC
cdr3_aa: CASSFRQGGGYTF

j_call: TRBJ2-1
clone_size: .
d_call: .
v_call: TRBV5-4
cdr3_nt: TGTGCCAGCAGCTTGCGTCTAGCCTCCTACAATGAGCAGTTCTTC
cdr3_aa: CASSLRLASYNEQFF

j_call: TRBJ1-2
clone_size: .
d_call: TRBD1
v_call: TRBV9
cdr3_nt: TGTGCCAGCAGCGTAGGGACAGGGGGAAACTATGGCTACACCTTC
cdr3_aa: CASSVGTGGNYGYTF

j_call: TRBJ1-2
clone_size: .
d_call: .
v_call: TRBV5-5
cdr3_nt: TGTGCCAGCAGGCGCGGGAATACTAACTATGGCTACACCTTC
cdr3_aa: CASRRGNTNYGYTF

j_call: TRBJ2-7
clone_size: few
d_call: TRBD1
v_call: TRBV12-5
cdr3_nt: TGTGCTAGTGGTTCGACAGGGGTAAGTTACTACGAGCAGTACTTC
cdr3_aa: CASGSTGVSYYEQYF

j_call: TRBJ1-6
clone_size: .
d_call: .
v_call: TRBV6-1
cdr3_nt: TGTGCCAGCAGTGCGGACAGTTTTAATTCACCCCTCCACTTT
cdr3_aa: CASSADSFNSPLHF

j_call: TRBJ1-1
clone_size: .
d_call: TRBD1
v_call: TRBV5-1
cdr3_nt: TGCGCCAGCAGGTCGGGACAGACGGACACTGAAGCTTTCTTT
cdr3_aa: CASRSGQTDTEAFF

j_call: TRBJ1-1
clone_size: .
d_call: TRBD1
v_call: TRBV10-2
cdr3_nt: TGCGCCAGCAGTGGGACAGGACTCCACACTGAAGCTTTCTTT
cdr3_aa: CASSGTGLHTEAFF

j_call: TRBJ1-3
clone_size: .
d_call: .
v_call: TRBV7-2
cdr3_nt: TGTGCCAGCAGCTTAGCGGTTGGAGCAGGAAACACCATATATTTT
cdr3_aa: CASSLAVGAGNTIYF

j_call: TRBJ1-4
clone_size: .
d_call: TRBD1
v_call: TRBV5-4
cdr3_nt: TGTGCCAGCAGCGCAGGGGGCGATGAAAAACTGTTTTTT
cdr3_aa: CASSAGGDEKLFF

j_call: TRBJ1-2
clone_size: .
d_call: .
v_call: TRBV19
cdr3_nt: TGTGCCAGTAGTATCGATTTGGCAGGCTATGGCTACACCTTC
cdr3_aa: CASSIDLAGYGYTF

j_call: TRBJ2-1
clone_size: many
d_call: TRBD2
v_call: TRBV7-2
cdr3_nt: TGTGCCAGCAGCTTAGAGTCCAGCGGGGTGAGCTCCTACAATGAGCAGTTCTTC
cdr3_aa: CASSLESSGVSSYNEQFF

j_call: TRBJ2-7
clone_size: .
d_call: TRBD1
v_call: TRBV7-2
cdr3_nt: TGTGCCAGCAGCTCCGGGGACAGGGGGCGCGAGCAGTACTTC
cdr3_aa: CASSSGDRGREQYF

j_call: TRBJ1-2
clone_size: once
d_call: TRBD1
v_call: TRBV4-2
cdr3_nt: TGTGCCAGCAGCCAAGTTGCGGGACAGAACTATGGCTACACCTTC
cdr3_aa: CASSQVAGQNYGYTF

j_call: TRBJ1-2
clone_size: .
d_call: .
v_call: TRBV5-4
cdr3_nt: TGTGCCAGCAGCCCCTCAGTAGGAGACTATGGCTACACCTTC
cdr3_aa: CASSPSVGDYGYTF

j_call: TRBJ1-4
clone_size: .
d_call: .
v_call: TRBV18
cdr3_nt: TGTGCCAGCTCACCAAGTGGAGGGAATGATGAAAAACTGTTTTTT
cdr3_aa: CASSPSGGNDEKLFF

j_call: TRBJ1-5
clone_size: .
d_call: .
v_call: TRBV15
cdr3_nt: TGTGCCACCAGCAGAACAGTTGCAGTCAATCAGCCCCAGCATTTT
cdr3_aa: CATSRTVAVNQPQHF

j_call: TRBJ2-3
clone_size: .
d_call: TRBD1
v_call: TRBV6-5
cdr3_nt: TGTGCCAGCAGTCGGGACAGCCTCACAGATACGCAGTATTTT
cdr3_aa: CASSRDSLTDTQYF

j_call: TRBJ2-3
clone_size: .
d_call: .
v_call: TRBV4-2
cdr3_nt: TGTGCCAGCAGCCAAGATTGGATACAGGGTGGGACAGATACGCAGTATTTT
cdr3_aa: CASSQDWIQGGTDTQYF